The 2 T cell receptor beta chains reported below all come from one sample, sequenced in a study of cytomegalovirus exposure and HLA in healthy donors. Researchers ran the PCR with 60 Vbeta and 13 Jbeta primers. Profiled with immunoSEQ multiplex PCR; TCRdb holds only in-frame clones, not every one. The sample shows about 170,000 clones, around 68% of them seen only once. The sequencing sample was made of PBMCs. The receptors come from a man aged 40-55 years in good health and CMV-seronegative.

The rearrangement uses TRBV28 and TRBJ1-2; 7 nucleotides align to TRBD1. The CDR3 loop spans 14 amino acids. The germline V gene has CDR1 MDHEN and CDR2 SYDVKM. The J segment lost 2 bases and the V segment lost 4 bases, leaving 4 bases of the junction unmatched. The DNA for the CDR3 is TGTGCCAGCAGTTCCCCGGGACAGAACTATGGCTACACCTTC. Residues: CASSSPGQNYGYTF.

A few counts support this clone. The CDR3 coding sequence is TGCGCCAGCAGCTTAGGGACTAGCGGGGGATCGGCCGAGCAGTACTTC. Amino acids: CASSLGTSGGSAEQYF. The gene calls are TRBV5-1 and TRBJ2-7; 14 nucleotides line up with TRBD2. The CDR3 runs 16 residues. The germline gives CDR1 SGHRS, CDR2 YFSETQ. Trimming removed 2 bases from V and 6 bases from J; junction bases left unmatched: 7. Filled out from reference TRBV5-1 and TRBJ2-7, the complete variable domain reads KAGVTQTPRYLIKTRGQQVTLSCSPISGHRSVSWYQQTPGQGLQFLFEYFSETQRNKGNFPGRFSGRQFSNSRSEMNVSTLELGDSALYLCASSLGTSGGSAEQYFGPGTRLTVT.